The source of this T cell receptor beta chain is a study of cytomegalovirus exposure and HLA in healthy donors. Findings and caveats of the study: Later analysis revealed greater clonal expansion in HLA-associated TCR beta chains than in equally common others. A missense DCLRE1C variant was associated with V- and J-gene trimming of TCR beta chains in a later analysis, and an independent cohort replicated the association.

Among the donors, all were healthy bone marrow donors. Whereas donors were nominally healthy upon sampling, unrecorded immune exposures were probable. Germline CDR1 is ENHRY and CDR2 is SYGVKD. This CDR3 contains 17 residues. The trim removed 4 bases at V and 8 bases at J, leaving 11 bases unmatched. Of note for this clone: What it binds is unknown.

Amplification used 60 Vbeta primers and 13 Jbeta primers. Assay: immunoSEQ multiplex PCR; the TCRdb copy retains only in-frame clones and omits some. Among about 150,000 clones listed, approximately 9% were seen once. This TCR was sampled from a male donor in good health and CMV-seronegative. The chain employs TRBV10-3 and TRBJ2-2; TRBD1 agrees at 12 bases. Sequencing was performed on PBMCs. CDR3 in DNA: TGTGCCATCAGTGGGGAACCCCGGGACAGGGGGCTTGGGGAGCTGTTTTTT. Translating it yields CAISGEPRDRGLGELFF.